This T cell receptor (beta chain) is drawn from a study of Graves' ophthalmopathy and Graves' hyperthyroidism. This clonotype was recorded at least ten times. The term stable hyperthyroidism indicated an absence of ophthalmopathy within 18 months of follow-up. Certain patients, namely those with other autoimmune diseases, uncontrolled infections, pregnancy or lactation, were excluded. Thyroid ultrasound, orbital computed tomography, TRAb, serum thyroxine and clinical symptoms formed the basis of diagnosis. It was from about 10 ml of fresh peripheral blood that the PBMCs came. The sequenced template was RNA, covering the TCR beta CDR3 region. The first round was an RT-PCR with HTBI primers, and the second round was a multiplex PCR. TCRdb re-analysed the multiplex PCR reads in MiXCR, keeping a single row per CDR3 protein. The repertoire consists of roughly 610,000 distinct CDR3 sequences, with roughly 20% occurring once and the leading ten covering more than 5.5%.

The CDR3 totals 13 residues. Germline values: CDR1 DFQATT, CDR2 SNEGSKA (reference sequence). V lost 6 bases, J lost 8 bases, and 12 bases stayed unmatched. Source material: peripheral blood. V usage is TRBV20-1 and J usage is TRBJ1-2; 7 bases fit TRBD1. The sequence was collected from a young woman with stable Graves' hyperthyroidism. Some clones in this sample may be carry-over from other donors' samples. CDR3 nucleotides: TGCAGTGCCTTGACCGGGACAGCTGAGGGCTACACCTTC. It encodes CSALTGTAEGYTF.